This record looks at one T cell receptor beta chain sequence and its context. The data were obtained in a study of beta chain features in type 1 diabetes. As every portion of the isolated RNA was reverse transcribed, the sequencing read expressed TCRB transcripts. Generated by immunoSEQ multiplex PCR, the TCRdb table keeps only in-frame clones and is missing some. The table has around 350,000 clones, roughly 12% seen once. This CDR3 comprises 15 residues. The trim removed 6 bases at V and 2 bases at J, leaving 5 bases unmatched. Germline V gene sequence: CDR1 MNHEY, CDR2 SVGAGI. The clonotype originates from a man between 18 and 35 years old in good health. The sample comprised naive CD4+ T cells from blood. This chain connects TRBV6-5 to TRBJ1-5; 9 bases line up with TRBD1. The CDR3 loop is CASRPTGGGNQPQHF. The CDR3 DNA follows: TGTGCCAGCAGGCCCACAGGGGGCGGCAATCAGCCCCAGCATTTT.